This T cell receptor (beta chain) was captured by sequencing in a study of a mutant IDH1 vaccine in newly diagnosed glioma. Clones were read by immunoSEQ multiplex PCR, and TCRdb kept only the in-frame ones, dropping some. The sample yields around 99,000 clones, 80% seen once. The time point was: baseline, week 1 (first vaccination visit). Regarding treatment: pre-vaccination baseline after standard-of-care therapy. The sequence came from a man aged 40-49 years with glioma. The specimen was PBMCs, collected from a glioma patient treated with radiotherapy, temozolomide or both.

This CDR3 is CASSLEVLLTTTDTQYF. The CDR3 nucleotides read TGTGCCAGCAGCTTAGAAGTGCTTCTAACCACCACAGATACGCAGTATTTT. The genes are TRBV7-2 and TRBJ2-3; D is uncertain. CDR1 SGHTA and CDR2 FQGNSA come from the germline V gene. The CDR3 is 17 residues long. V was shortened by 1 base and J by 2 bases, with 16 bases between the two germline ends.